This passage covers 17 T cell receptor beta chains from one sample sequenced in a study of blood T cell repertoires in COVID-19. TCRdb's table, derived via immunoSEQ multiplex PCR, lists solely in-frame clones and lacks some. The sample contains 200,000 to 250,000 clones, 86% of which appear only once. Sequenced: peripheral blood. Every receptor here comes from a man aged 25 to 40 who had recovered from COVID-19.

The genes are TRBV30 and TRBJ1-1; the D is unclear. CDR1 is GTSNPN, CDR2 SVGIG, per germline (reference sequence). There are 15 residues in the CDR3. V lost 1 base to trimming and J lost 4 bases, with 16 bases between them. The CDR3 nucleotides are TGTGCCTGGAGTGCGACGGGTTTTGTGGGCACTGAAGCTTTCTTT. Its protein product is CAWSATGFVGTEAFF.

This chain links TRBV10-1 with TRBJ1-4; 7 nucleotides agree with TRBD1. J lost 5 bases, V lost 4 bases, and 4 bases had no gene match. The CDR3 is 14 residues long. In germline, CDR1 is WNHNN, CDR2 SYGVQD (reference sequence). CDR3 nucleotide sequence: TGCGCCAGCAGTGGTGGACAGGACAATGAAAAACTGTTTTTT. This gives the protein CASSGGQDNEKLFF.

The chain joins TRBV3-1 (or the pseudogene TRBV3-2) to TRBJ1-2; D gene uncertain. CDR1 is LGHDT, CDR2 YNNKEL, per germline (reference sequence). V was clipped by 2 bases and J by 7 bases, with 8 bases between them. The CDR3 extends over 12 amino acids. The CDR3 is CASSQSSGGYTF. CDR3 coding DNA: TGTGCCAGCAGCCAATCAAGCGGTGGCTACACCTTC.

This sequence joins TRBV7-2 and TRBJ1-2; D remains unclear. Germline loops: CDR1 SGHTA, CDR2 FQGNSA. Between the trimmed V and J ends, which lost 1 base and 8 bases, there was a span of 14 bases. This CDR3 is 14 amino acids long. This chain's CDR3 is CASSLGGRLQGYTF. The CDR3 DNA reads as TGTGCCAGCAGCTTAGGAGGGAGGCTACAAGGCTACACCTTC.

As concerns this clone: The identical CDR3 is also encoded by other nucleotide sequences in the sample. V gene TRBV5-1 combines with J gene TRBJ2-2, with D unresolved. CDR3 length equals 14 residues. Germline V gives CDR1 SGHRS, CDR2 YFSETQ. V lost 4 bases and J 4 bases, leaving 11 bases between the germline ends. The CDR3 DNA is TGCGCCAGCAGCCTGGACGGCGGCACCGGGGAGCTGTTTTTT. As protein: CASSLDGGTGELFF.

This clone came up a few times. The chain has TRBV30 and TRBJ1-2, with TRBD1 matching over 9 bases. J lost 8 bases, V lost 0 bases, and 7 bases had no gene match. CDR1 and CDR2 (germline): GTSNPN, SVGIG (reference sequence). The CDR3 sequence is 14 residues long. The CDR3 protein is CAWSVTGQGNGYTF. CDR3 coding DNA: TGTGCCTGGAGTGTTACGGGACAGGGAAACGGCTACACCTTC. Looking up the rest from reference TRBV30 and TRBJ1-2 gives the full variable domain: SQTIHQWPATLVQPVGSPLSLECTVEGTSNPNLYWYRQAAGRGLQLLFYSVGIGQISSEVPQNLSASRPQDRQFILSSKKLLLSDSGFYLCAWSVTGQGNGYTFGSGTRLTVV.

This chain links TRBV27 with TRBJ2-2; 11 positions match TRBD1. The CDR3 is 16 residues long. CDR1 is MNHEY and CDR2 is SMNVEV in the germline V gene (reference sequence). V was clipped by 5 bases and J by 6 bases; unmatched bases: 8. CDR3 sequence: CASSIGQGASAGELFF. The CDR3 bases are TGTGCCAGCAGTATCGGACAGGGGGCGTCAGCCGGGGAGCTGTTTTTT.

This clone was found once. The V call is TRBV10-3, the J call TRBJ2-3, with 8 bases aligning to TRBD1. The J segment lost 2 bases and the V segment lost 6 bases, leaving 7 bases of the junction unmatched. CDR1 is ENHRY, CDR2 SYGVKD, per germline. The CDR3 covers 15 residues. The CDR3 region is CAIRWTGLDTDTQYF. CDR3 coding DNA: TGTGCCATCAGGTGGACAGGGCTCGACACAGATACGCAGTATTTT.

This clone was detected only once. This sequence joins TRBV5-8 and TRBJ1-1, with D unclear. Germline loops: CDR1 SGHTS, CDR2 YDEGEE. The CDR3 spans 16 residues. Trimming left V 3 bases short and J 0 bases short, with 15 bases between. In DNA, the CDR3 is TGTGCCAGCAGCTCCTTCCTGAGCCACCTGAACACTGAAGCTTTCTTT. It yields the protein CASSSFLSHLNTEAFF.

This chain connects TRBV4-3 to TRBJ2-1; possibly TRBD2 for D (6 bases). Trimming cost V 5 bases and J 2 bases, with 10 bases left between them. From germline, CDR1 is LGHNA and CDR2 YSLEER. CDR3 length: 14 residues. DNA of the CDR3: TGCGCCAGCAGCAGGGGAGGCACCTACAATGAGCAGTTCTTC. Translation gives CASSRGGTYNEQFF.

The chain is built from TRBV9 and TRBJ1-1; no reliable D call. Germline V gene data show CDR1 as SGDLS and CDR2 as YYNGEE. V was clipped by 0 bases and J by 1 base, with 13 bases between them. The CDR3 consists of 16 residues. CDR3 sequence (DNA): TGTGCCAGCAGCGTAGGTGGGGAGATTGGGAACACTGAAGCTTTCTTT. Its translation is CASSVGGEIGNTEAFF.

The chain carries TRBV7-6 and TRBJ1-5; D is ambiguous. Trimming shortened V by 5 bases and J by 2 bases, and 13 bases separated the two germline ends. The length of the CDR3 is 15 residues. Germline values: CDR1 SGHVS, CDR2 FNYEAQ. The CDR3 loop is CASSLQSGGNQPQHF. The CDR3 DNA reads TGTGCCAGCAGCCTACAGTCGGGAGGCAATCAGCCCCAGCATTTT. Combining the CDR3 with reference TRBV7-6 and TRBJ1-5 gives the whole variable domain GAGVSQSPRYKVTKRGQDVALRCDPISGHVSLYWYRQALGQGPEFLTYFNYEAQQDKSGLPNDRFSAERPEGSISTLTIQRTEQRDSAMYRCASSLQSGGNQPQHFGDGTRLSIL.

Only a few counts were recorded for this clone. The chain couples TRBV2 to TRBJ2-1; 9 bases map to TRBD2. Trimming took 7 bases from V and 10 from J; bases not matched to a gene: 14. The CDR3 is 15 residues long. Germline V gives CDR1 SNHLY, CDR2 FYNNEI. CDR3 coding DNA: TGTGCCAGCATAATGGGCGGGGGGGCCGAAGTCGAGCAGTTCTTC. Translated, it gives CASIMGGGAEVEQFF.

This clone has more than one count but fewer than ten. The chain couples TRBV12-3 or TRBV12-4 to TRBJ1-1; unclear D gene. With 3 bases removed from V and 5 bases from J, the gap between germline ends came to 7 bases. This CDR3 is built from 12 residues. The DNA of the CDR3 is TGTGCCAGCAGTTTGAGCGAGACTGAAGCTTTCTTT. It codes for CASSLSETEAFF.

The chain joins TRBV5-1 to TRBJ1-2, with unresolved D. The V end lost 4 bases, the J end lost 5 bases, and 18 bases lay between the germline ends. Germline V gene data show CDR1 as SGHRS and CDR2 as YFSETQ. The CDR3 is made up of 15 amino acids. The CDR3 sequence: CASSVNQPPGYGYTF. The CDR3 DNA reads as TGCGCCAGCAGCGTGAATCAGCCTCCGGGGTATGGCTACACCTTC. Using reference TRBV5-1 and TRBJ1-2 for the parts outside the CDR3, the full variable domain is KAGVTQTPRYLIKTRGQQVTLSCSPISGHRSVSWYQQTPGQGLQFLFEYFSETQRNKGNFPGRFSGRQFSNSRSEMNVSTLELGDSALYLCASSVNQPPGYGYTFGSGTRLTVV.

V usage is TRBV7-9 and J usage is TRBJ2-1; possibly TRBD1 for D (6 bases). This CDR3 contains 16 residues. The germline gives CDR1 SEHNR, CDR2 FQNEAQ (reference sequence). Trimming stripped 4 bases from V and 0 bases from J, with 13 bases between. The CDR3 loop reads CASSSSGASSYNEQFF. The CDR3 bases are TGTGCCAGCAGCTCTTCAGGGGCTAGCTCCTACAATGAGCAGTTCTTC.

In this sample, this clone turned up once. The chain recombines TRBV12-3 or TRBV12-4 with TRBJ2-3; weak D call: TRBD2 (6 bases). V lost 7 bases and J 10 bases, leaving 15 bases between the germline ends. The CDR3 length is 12 residues. The CDR3: CASIPGRGPQYF. CDR3 coding DNA: TGTGCCAGCATCCCCGGGCGGGGACCGCAGTATTTT.